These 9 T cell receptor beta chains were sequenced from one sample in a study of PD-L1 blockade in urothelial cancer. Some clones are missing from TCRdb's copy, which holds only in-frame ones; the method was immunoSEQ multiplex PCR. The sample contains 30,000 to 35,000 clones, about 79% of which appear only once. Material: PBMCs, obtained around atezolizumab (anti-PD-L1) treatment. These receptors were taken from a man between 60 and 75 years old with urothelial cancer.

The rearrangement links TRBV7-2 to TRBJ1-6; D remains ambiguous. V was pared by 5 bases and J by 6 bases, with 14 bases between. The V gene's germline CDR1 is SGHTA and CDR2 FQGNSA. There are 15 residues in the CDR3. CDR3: CASSPEIRGNSPLHF. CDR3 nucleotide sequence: TGTGCCAGCAGCCCAGAGATTCGGGGTAATTCACCCCTCCACTTT.

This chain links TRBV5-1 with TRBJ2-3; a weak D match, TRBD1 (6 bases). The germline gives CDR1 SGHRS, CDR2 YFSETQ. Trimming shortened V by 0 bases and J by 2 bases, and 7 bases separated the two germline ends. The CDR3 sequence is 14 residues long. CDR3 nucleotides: TGCGCCAGCAGCTTGGGACAGGCCACAGATACGCAGTATTTT. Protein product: CASSLGQATDTQYF.

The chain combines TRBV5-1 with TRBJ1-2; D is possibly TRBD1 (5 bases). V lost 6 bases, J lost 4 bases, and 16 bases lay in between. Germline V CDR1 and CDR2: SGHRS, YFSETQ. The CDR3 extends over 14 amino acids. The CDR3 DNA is TGCGCCAGCAAGGTCGAGACAGAGCTCTATGGCTACACCTTC. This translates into CASKVETELYGYTF.

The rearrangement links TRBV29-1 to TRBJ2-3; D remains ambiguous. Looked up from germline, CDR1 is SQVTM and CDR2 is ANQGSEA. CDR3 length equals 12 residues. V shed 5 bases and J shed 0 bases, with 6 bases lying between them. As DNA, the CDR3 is TGCAGCGTTTCCGGGAGCACAGATACGCAGTATTTT. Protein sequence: CSVSGSTDTQYF.

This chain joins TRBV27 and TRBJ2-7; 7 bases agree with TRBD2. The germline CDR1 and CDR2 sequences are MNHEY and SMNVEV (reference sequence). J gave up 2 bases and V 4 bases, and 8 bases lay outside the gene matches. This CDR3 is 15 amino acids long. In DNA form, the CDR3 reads TGTGCCAGCAGTTCTAGGCGGGAGTTAACCTACGAGCAGTACTTC. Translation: CASSSRRELTYEQYF.

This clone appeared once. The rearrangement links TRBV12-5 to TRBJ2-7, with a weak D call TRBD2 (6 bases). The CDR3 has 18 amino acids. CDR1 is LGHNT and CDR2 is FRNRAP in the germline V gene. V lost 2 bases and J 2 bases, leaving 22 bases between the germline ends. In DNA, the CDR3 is TGTGCTAGTGGTTTGAGGGCGTGGGTTGGGGGGTCTGCCTACGAGCAGTACTTC. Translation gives CASGLRAWVGGSAYEQYF.

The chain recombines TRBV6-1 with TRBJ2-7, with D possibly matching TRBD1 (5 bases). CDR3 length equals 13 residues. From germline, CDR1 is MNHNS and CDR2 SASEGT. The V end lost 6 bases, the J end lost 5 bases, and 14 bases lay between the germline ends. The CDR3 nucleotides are TGTGCCAGCAGGCGCAGCAGGGCCCACGAGCAGTACTTC. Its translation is CASRRSRAHEQYF.

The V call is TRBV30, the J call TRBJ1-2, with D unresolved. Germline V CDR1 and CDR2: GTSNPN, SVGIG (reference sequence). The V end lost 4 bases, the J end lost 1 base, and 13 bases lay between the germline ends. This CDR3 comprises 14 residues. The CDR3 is CAWTYELLNYGYTF. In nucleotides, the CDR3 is TGTGCCTGGACATACGAACTACTTAACTATGGCTACACCTTC.

The CDR3 spells CAWSGGYNEKLFF. In nucleotides, the CDR3 is TGTGCCTGGAGTGGCGGATATAATGAAAAACTGTTTTTT. The rearrangement joins TRBV30 to TRBJ1-4; D is unclear. The CDR3 is 13 amino acids. Deletions cut 1 base from V and 4 bases from J, with 7 bases between. Germline V gene lookup returns CDR1 GTSNPN and CDR2 SVGIG (reference sequence).